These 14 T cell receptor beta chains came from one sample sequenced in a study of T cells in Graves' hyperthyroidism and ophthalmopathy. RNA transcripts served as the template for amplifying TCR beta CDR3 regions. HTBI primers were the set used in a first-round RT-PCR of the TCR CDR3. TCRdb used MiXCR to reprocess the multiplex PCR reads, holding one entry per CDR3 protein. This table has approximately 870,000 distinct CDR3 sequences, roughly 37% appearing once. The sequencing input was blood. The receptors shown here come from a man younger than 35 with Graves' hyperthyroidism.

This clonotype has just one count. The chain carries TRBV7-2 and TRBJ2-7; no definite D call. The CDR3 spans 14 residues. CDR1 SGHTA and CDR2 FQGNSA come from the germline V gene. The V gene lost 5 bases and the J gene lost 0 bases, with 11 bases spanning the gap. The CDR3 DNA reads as TGTGCCAGCAGCCCCCTTTACTCCTCCTACGAGCAGTACTTC. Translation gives CASSPLYSSYEQYF.

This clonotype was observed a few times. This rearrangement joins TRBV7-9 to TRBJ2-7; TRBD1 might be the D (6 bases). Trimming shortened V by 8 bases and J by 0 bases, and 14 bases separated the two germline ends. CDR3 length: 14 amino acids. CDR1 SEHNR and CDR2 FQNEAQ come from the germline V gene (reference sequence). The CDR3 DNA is TGTGCCAGCGCCTCCGCAGGGGCCTCCTACGAGCAGTACTTC. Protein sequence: CASASAGASYEQYF. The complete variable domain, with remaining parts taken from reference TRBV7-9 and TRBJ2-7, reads DTGVSQNPRHKITKRGQNVTFRCDPISEHNRLYWYRQTLGQGPEFLTYFQNEAQLEKSRLLSDRFSAERPKGSFSTLEIQRTEQGDSAMYLCASASAGASYEQYFGPGTRLTVT.

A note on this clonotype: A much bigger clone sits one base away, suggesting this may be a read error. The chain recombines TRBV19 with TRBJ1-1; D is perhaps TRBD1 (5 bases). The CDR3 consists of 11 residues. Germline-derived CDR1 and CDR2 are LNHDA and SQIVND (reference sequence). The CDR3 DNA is TGTGCCAGTCGACAGAACACTGAAGCTTCCTTT. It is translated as CASRQNTEASF. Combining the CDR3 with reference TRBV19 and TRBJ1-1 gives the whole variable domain DGGITQSPKYLFRKEGQNVTLSCEQNLNHDAMYWYRQDPGQGLRLIYYSQIVNDFQKGDIAEGYSVSREKKESFPLTVTSAQKNPTAFYLCASRQNTEASFGQGTRLTVV.

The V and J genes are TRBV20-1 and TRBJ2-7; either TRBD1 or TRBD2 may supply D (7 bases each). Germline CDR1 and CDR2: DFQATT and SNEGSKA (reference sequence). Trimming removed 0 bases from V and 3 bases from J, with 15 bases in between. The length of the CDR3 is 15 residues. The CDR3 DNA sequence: TGCAGTGCTAGAGATGGGGGGGGACAGTTCTACGAGCAGTACTTC. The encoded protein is CSARDGGGQFYEQYF.

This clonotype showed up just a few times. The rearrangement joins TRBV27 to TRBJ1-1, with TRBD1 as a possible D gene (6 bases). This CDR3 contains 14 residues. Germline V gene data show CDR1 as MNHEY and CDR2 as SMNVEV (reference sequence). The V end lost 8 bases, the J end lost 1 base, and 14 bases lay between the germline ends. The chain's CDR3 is CASSPGQKNTEAFF. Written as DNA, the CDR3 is TGTGCCAGCTCTCCGGGACAAAAGAACACTGAAGCTTTCTTT.

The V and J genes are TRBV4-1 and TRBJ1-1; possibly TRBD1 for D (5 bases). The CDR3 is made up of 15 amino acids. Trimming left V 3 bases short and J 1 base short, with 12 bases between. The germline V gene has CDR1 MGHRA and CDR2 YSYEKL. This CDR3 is CASSHPTATNTEAFF. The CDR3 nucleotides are TGCGCCAGCAGCCACCCGACAGCGACGAACACTGAAGCTTTCTTT.

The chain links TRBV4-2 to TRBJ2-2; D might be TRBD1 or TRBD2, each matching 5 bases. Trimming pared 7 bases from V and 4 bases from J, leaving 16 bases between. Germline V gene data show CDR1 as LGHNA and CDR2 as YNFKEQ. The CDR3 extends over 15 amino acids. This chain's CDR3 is CASTPSGTPTGELFF. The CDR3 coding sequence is TGTGCCAGCACCCCGTCGGGGACCCCCACCGGGGAGCTGTTTTTT.

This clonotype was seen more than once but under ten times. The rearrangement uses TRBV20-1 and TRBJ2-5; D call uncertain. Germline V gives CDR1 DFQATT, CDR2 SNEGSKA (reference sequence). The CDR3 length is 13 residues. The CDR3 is CRGLRLVRETQYF. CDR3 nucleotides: TGCAGGGGTCTAAGGCTGGTGAGGGAGACCCAGTACTTC.

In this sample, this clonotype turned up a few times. The CDR3 here is CSARDPGGGTEAFF. CDR3 nucleotides: TGCAGTGCTAGAGATCCCGGGGGCGGAACTGAAGCTTTCTTT. The V call is TRBV20-1, the J call TRBJ1-1; perhaps TRBD1 as D (6 bases). The ends were cut back, 0 bases at V and 5 bases at J, with 13 bases in the middle. This CDR3 contains 14 residues. Germline V gene sequence: CDR1 DFQATT, CDR2 SNEGSKA (reference sequence).

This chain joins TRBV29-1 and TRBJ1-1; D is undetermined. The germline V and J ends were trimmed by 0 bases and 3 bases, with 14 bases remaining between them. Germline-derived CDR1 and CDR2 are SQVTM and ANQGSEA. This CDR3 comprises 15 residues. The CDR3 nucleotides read TGCAGCGTTGAAGAGTGGACTGCGATGGACACTGAAGCTTTCTTT. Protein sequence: CSVEEWTAMDTEAFF.

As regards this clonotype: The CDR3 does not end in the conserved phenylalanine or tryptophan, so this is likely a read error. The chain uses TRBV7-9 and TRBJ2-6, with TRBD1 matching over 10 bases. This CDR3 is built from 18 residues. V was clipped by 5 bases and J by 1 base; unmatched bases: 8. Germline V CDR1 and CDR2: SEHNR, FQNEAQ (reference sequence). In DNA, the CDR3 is TGTGCCAGCAGCGCGCCGGGACAGGGGTATTCTGGGGCCAACGTCCTGACTTCC. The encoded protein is CASSAPGQGYSGANVLTS.

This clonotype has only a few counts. The CDR3 protein is CASSPDSQGNSPLHF. In nucleotides, the CDR3 is TGCGCCAGCAGCCCAGACAGCCAGGGGAATTCACCCCTCCACTTT. J is TRBJ1-6 and V is TRBV4-1; a possible D gene is TRBD1 (6 bases). The CDR3 has 15 residues. Trimming cost V 4 bases and J 7 bases, with 14 bases left between them. Germline V lookup: CDR1 MGHRA, CDR2 YSYEKL.

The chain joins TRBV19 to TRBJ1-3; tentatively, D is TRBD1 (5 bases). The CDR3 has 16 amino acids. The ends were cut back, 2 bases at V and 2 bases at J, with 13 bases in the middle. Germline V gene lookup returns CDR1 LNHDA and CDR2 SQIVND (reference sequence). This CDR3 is CASSIFTQGPGNTIYF. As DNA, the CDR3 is TGTGCCAGTAGTATATTCACTCAGGGACCTGGAAACACCATATATTTT. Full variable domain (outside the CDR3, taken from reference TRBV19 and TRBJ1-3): DGGITQSPKYLFRKEGQNVTLSCEQNLNHDAMYWYRQDPGQGLRLIYYSQIVNDFQKGDIAEGYSVSREKKESFPLTVTSAQKNPTAFYLCASSIFTQGPGNTIYFGEGSWLTVV.

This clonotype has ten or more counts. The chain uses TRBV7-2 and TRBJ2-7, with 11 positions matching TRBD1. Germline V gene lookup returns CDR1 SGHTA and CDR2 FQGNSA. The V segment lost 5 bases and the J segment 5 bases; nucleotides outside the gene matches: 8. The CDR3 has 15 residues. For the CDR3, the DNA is TGTGCCAGCAGCCCCCGGACAGGGGGCTTGGACGAGCAGTACTTC. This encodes CASSPRTGGLDEQYF.